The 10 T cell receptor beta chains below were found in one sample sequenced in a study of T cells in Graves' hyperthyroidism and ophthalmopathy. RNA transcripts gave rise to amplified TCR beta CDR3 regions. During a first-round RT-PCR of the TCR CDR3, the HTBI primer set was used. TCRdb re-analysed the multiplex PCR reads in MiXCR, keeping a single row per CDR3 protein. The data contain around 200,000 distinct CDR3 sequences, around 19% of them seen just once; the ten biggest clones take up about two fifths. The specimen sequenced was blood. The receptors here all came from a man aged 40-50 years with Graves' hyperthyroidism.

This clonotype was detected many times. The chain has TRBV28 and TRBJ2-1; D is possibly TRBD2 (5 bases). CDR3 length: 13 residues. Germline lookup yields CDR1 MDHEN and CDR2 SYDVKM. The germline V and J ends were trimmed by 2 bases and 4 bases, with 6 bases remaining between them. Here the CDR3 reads CASSLEGYNEQFF. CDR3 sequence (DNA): TGTGCCAGCAGTTTAGAGGGATACAATGAGCAGTTCTTC.

The CDR3 sequence: CASSSKLAGGSYNEQFF. The CDR3 nucleotides read TGTGCCAGCAGCTCCAAACTAGCGGGGGGCTCCTACAATGAGCAGTTCTTC. This sequence joins TRBV7-2 and TRBJ2-1, with 12 bases that match TRBD2. The CDR3 is 17 amino acids. CDR1 is SGHTA and CDR2 is FQGNSA in the germline V gene. Losses at the gene ends were 4 bases for V and 0 bases for J; bases not matched to a gene: 4.

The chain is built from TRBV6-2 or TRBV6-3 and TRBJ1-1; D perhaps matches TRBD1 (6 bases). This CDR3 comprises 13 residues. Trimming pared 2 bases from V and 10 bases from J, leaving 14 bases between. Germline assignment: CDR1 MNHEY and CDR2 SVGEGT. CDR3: CASSYDRQAGAFF. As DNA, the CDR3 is TGTGCCAGCAGTTACGACCGACAGGCAGGAGCTTTCTTT.

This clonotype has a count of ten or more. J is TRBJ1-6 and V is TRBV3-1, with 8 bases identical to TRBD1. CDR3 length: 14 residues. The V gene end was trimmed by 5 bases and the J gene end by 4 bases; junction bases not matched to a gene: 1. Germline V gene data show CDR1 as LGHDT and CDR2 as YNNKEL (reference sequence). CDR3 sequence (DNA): TGTGCCAGCAGCGGACAGGGTTATAATTCACCCCTCCACTTT. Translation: CASSGQGYNSPLHF.

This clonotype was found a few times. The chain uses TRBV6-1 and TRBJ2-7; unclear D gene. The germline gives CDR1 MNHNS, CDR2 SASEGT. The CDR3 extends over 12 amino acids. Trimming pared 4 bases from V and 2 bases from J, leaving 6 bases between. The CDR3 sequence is CASSAETYEQYF. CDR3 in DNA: TGTGCCAGCAGTGCCGAGACCTACGAGCAGTACTTC.

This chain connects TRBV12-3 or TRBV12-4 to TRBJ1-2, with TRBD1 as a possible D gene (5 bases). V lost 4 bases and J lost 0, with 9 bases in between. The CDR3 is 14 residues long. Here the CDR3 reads CASSYQGANYGYTF. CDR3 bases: TGTGCCAGCAGTTATCAGGGCGCTAACTATGGCTACACCTTC.

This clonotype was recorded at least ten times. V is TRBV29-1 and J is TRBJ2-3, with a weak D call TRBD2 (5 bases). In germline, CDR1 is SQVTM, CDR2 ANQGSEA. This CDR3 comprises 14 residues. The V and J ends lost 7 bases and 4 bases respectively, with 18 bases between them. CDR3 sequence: CSATSGNRADTQYF. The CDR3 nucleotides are TGCAGCGCCACCTCGGGAAATCGGGCAGATACGCAGTATTTT.

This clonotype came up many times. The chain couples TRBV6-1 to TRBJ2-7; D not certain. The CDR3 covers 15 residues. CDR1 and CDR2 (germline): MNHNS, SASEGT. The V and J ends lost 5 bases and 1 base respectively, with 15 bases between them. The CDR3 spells CASSTGTALSYEQYF. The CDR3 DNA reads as TGTGCCAGCAGTACCGGAACAGCCCTGTCCTACGAGCAGTACTTC.

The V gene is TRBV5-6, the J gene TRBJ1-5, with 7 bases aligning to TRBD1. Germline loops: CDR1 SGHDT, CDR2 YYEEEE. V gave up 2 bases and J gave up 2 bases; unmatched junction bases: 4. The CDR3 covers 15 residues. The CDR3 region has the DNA TGTGCCAGCAGCTTAACCCAGGGGGGCAATCAGCCCCAGCATTTT. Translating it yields CASSLTQGGNQPQHF. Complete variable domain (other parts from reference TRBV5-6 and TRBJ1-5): DAGVTQSPTHLIKTRGQQVTLRCSPKSGHDTVSWYQQALGQGPQFIFQYYEEEERQRGNFPDRFSGHQFPNYSSELNVNALLLGDSALYLCASSLTQGGNQPQHFGDGTRLSIL.

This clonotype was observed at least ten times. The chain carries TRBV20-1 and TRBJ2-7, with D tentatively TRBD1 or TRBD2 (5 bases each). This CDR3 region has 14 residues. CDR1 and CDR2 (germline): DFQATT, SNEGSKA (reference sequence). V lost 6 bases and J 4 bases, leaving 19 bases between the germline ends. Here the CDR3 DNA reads TGCAGTGCAAACACCGGGACCGGATGGTACGAGCAGTACTTC. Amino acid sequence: CSANTGTGWYEQYF.